The 31 T cell receptor beta chains in this list originate from one sample, sequenced in a study of human T cells and chemical hapten exposure. The time point denotes: pre-sensitization, week 0. Treatment described: therapeutic diphenylcyclopropenone sensitization with weekly scalp DPC. TCRdb ran MiXCR on the RACE reads and lists one entry per CDR3 protein. The table lists approximately 400,000 distinct CDR3 sequences, approximately 5.1% of them singletons. The specimen comprised whole blood, sampled in connection with sensitization to the hapten diphenylcyclopropenone (DPC). The receptors originated from a woman between 45 and 65 years old with alopecia areata. Some clones in this sample may be carry-over from other donors' samples.

The sample holds many counts of this clonotype. The V gene is TRBV13, the J gene TRBJ2-7, with D perhaps matching TRBD1 or TRBD2 (5 bases each). The germline V gene encodes CDR1 PRHDT and CDR2 FYEKMQ (reference sequence). There are 16 residues in the CDR3. V was cut by 5 bases and J by 0 bases, with 17 bases left in between. The CDR3 DNA reads as TGTGCCAGCAGCGCCCGGGACGGACGCAGCTCCTACGAGCAGTACTTC. It is translated as CASSARDGRSSYEQYF.

V gene TRBV18 combines with J gene TRBJ2-7; TRBD1 is a possible D gene (6 bases). Trimming stripped 5 bases from V and 0 bases from J, with 11 bases between. Germline loops: CDR1 KGHSH, CDR2 LQKENI. The CDR3 extends over 14 amino acids. CDR3 nucleotides: TGTGCCAGCTCAAGGGACACGAGCTCCTACGAGCAGTACTTC. It codes for CASSRDTSSYEQYF.

This clonotype has just a few counts. The chain combines TRBV13 with TRBJ1-1, with D unclear. Germline values: CDR1 PRHDT, CDR2 FYEKMQ (reference sequence). The CDR3 covers 14 residues. V lost 5 bases and J lost 1, with 11 bases in between. In nucleotides, the CDR3 is TGTGCCAGCAGCCCCCTAATCGAGAACACTGAAGCTTTCTTT. It translates to CASSPLIENTEAFF.

The V and J genes are TRBV28 and TRBJ1-2; TRBD1 matches 8 bases. In germline, CDR1 is MDHEN, CDR2 SYDVKM. The V gene end was trimmed by 4 bases and the J gene end by 4 bases; junction bases not matched to a gene: 5. This CDR3 is 14 amino acids long. The CDR3 loop reads CASSSTGGVYGYTF. CDR3 bases: TGTGCCAGCAGTTCTACAGGGGGGGTCTATGGCTACACCTTC.

This chain connects TRBV20-1 to TRBJ1-6, with D unclear. The CDR3 length is 14 residues. Germline-derived CDR1 and CDR2 are DFQATT and SNEGSKA (reference sequence). V was shortened by 3 bases and J by 3 bases, with 9 bases between the two germline ends. DNA for the CDR3: TGCAGTGCTAGTGACCGGGGCTATAATTCACCCCTCCACTTT. It encodes CSASDRGYNSPLHF.

This clonotype occurred a few times. This sequence joins TRBV10-2 and TRBJ2-3; 10 bases match TRBD2. The CDR3 totals 16 residues. Germline V gene sequence: CDR1 WSHSY, CDR2 SAAADI. The V segment lost 6 bases and the J segment 4 bases; nucleotides outside the gene matches: 10. CDR3 bases: TGCGCCAGCAGAGGGTCTAGCGGGAGTCGGGCAGATACGCAGTATTTT. It specifies CASRGSSGSRADTQYF.

This clonotype was found a few times. The V call is TRBV7-9, the J call TRBJ1-6, with D possibly being TRBD1 (6 bases). The CDR3 has 15 residues. Trimming pared 2 bases from V and 7 bases from J, leaving 12 bases between. Germline lookup yields CDR1 SEHNR and CDR2 FQNEAQ (reference sequence). CDR3 bases: TGTGCCAGCAGCTTATTGGCGGGGGCGAATTCACCCCTCCACTTT. This codes for CASSLLAGANSPLHF.

The chain carries TRBV12-3 or TRBV12-4 and TRBJ2-1, with D possibly being TRBD1 (6 bases). The CDR3 has 14 amino acids. Trimming took off 6 bases at V and 5 bases at J, with 14 bases between the two ends. CDR3 DNA: TGTGCCAGCAGCCCAGGGGTTGGAGACAATGAGCAGTTCTTC. It codes for CASSPGVGDNEQFF.

The genes are TRBV11-2 and TRBJ2-1, with 9 bases fitting TRBD2. Germline CDR1 reads SGHAT; CDR2 reads FQNNGV. The CDR3 has 17 residues. Trimming at V came to 5 bases and at J to 7 bases, leaving 15 bases not matched to a gene. CDR3 amino acids: CASSPSGVAGVSNEQFF. CDR3 bases: TGTGCCAGCAGCCCCTCTGGGGTAGCGGGAGTATCGAATGAGCAGTTCTTC. Based on the CDR3 plus reference TRBV11-2 and TRBJ2-1, the full variable domain is EAGVAQSPRYKIIEKRQSVAFWCNPISGHATLYWYQQILGQGPKLLIQFQNNGVVDDSQLPKDRFSAERLKGVDSTLKIQPAKLEDSAVYLCASSPSGVAGVSNEQFFGPGTRLTVL.

This clonotype has ten or more counts. The chain is built from TRBV4-2 and TRBJ1-3, with a weak D call TRBD1 (6 bases). The length of the CDR3 is 15 residues. V was shortened by 0 bases and J by 3 bases, with 9 bases between the two germline ends. The germline gives CDR1 LGHNA, CDR2 YNFKEQ. The CDR3 DNA is TGTGCCAGCAGCCAAGAGCAGGGGCTTGGAAACACCATATATTTT. Its translation: CASSQEQGLGNTIYF.

This clonotype was seen a handful of times. This chain links TRBV12-3 or TRBV12-4 with TRBJ1-6, with 8 bases identical to TRBD1. The CDR3 spans 18 residues. J gave up 0 bases and V 5 bases, and 9 bases lay outside the gene matches. The CDR3 DNA reads TGTGCCAGCAGTGGTGGACAGGGCAGGCCCTCCTATAATTCACCCCTCCACTTT. The encoded protein is CASSGGQGRPSYNSPLHF.

Many counts were recorded for this clonotype. The genes are TRBV5-1 and TRBJ2-6, with TRBD1 matching over 8 bases. Germline V CDR1 and CDR2: SGHRS, YFSETQ. The CDR3 consists of 16 residues. V was clipped by 5 bases and J by 0 bases; unmatched bases: 4. This CDR3 reads CASRTGADSGANVLTF. CDR3 nucleotides: TGCGCCAGCAGGACAGGGGCTGACTCTGGGGCCAACGTCCTGACTTTC.

The DNA of the CDR3 is TGTGCCAGCAGAACGGCCGGGACAGTCCTGGCGGGGGGCAACACCGGGGAGCTGTTTTTT. Translated, it gives CASRTAGTVLAGGNTGELFF. This sequence joins TRBV6-1 and TRBJ2-2; the D gene is possibly TRBD2 (8 bases). This CDR3 contains 20 residues. Trimming removed 6 bases at V and 2 bases at J, with 28 bases between. CDR1 and CDR2 from the germline V gene are MNHNS and SASEGT.

The chain combines TRBV27 with TRBJ1-1, with D possibly matching TRBD1 (5 bases). The CDR3 sequence is 13 residues long. The V and J ends lost 5 bases and 10 bases respectively, with 17 bases between them. The germline V gene has CDR1 MNHEY and CDR2 SMNVEV (reference sequence). Here the CDR3 DNA reads TGTGCCAGCAGTACGGGACGAAGCCGAGGAGCTTTCTTT. The encoded protein is CASSTGRSRGAFF.

This clonotype was counted many times. This chain links TRBV27 with TRBJ2-3; D is uncertain. The V gene lost 3 bases and the J gene lost 1 base, with 8 bases spanning the gap. The CDR3 sequence is 14 residues long. Per the germline V gene, CDR1 is MNHEY and CDR2 is SMNVEV (reference sequence). This chain's CDR3 is CASSFDGRTDTQYF. The DNA of the CDR3 is TGTGCCAGCAGTTTCGACGGGCGCACAGATACGCAGTATTTT.

This clonotype occurred many times. The J gene is TRBJ1-2, the V gene TRBV12-3 or TRBV12-4; no clear D gene. Trimming removed 1 base from V and 6 bases from J, with 6 bases in between. The CDR3 is made up of 12 amino acids. CDR3 sequence: CASSLDGDGYTF. The CDR3, as DNA: TGTGCCAGCAGTTTAGACGGGGATGGCTACACCTTC.

There are many counts of this clonotype. CDR3: CSAPGRGHQPQHF. CDR3 sequence (DNA): TGCAGTGCCCCTGGGAGGGGGCATCAGCCCCAGCATTTT. J is TRBJ1-5 and V is TRBV20-1; 7 nucleotides align to TRBD1. The V gene end was trimmed by 6 bases and the J gene end by 5 bases; junction bases not matched to a gene: 7. CDR3 length equals 13 residues. Per the germline V gene, CDR1 is DFQATT and CDR2 is SNEGSKA (reference sequence).

V is TRBV27 and J is TRBJ1-3, with no clear D. With 4 bases removed from V and 0 bases from J, the gap between germline ends came to 13 bases. In germline, CDR1 is MNHEY, CDR2 SMNVEV (reference sequence). CDR3 length equals 16 residues. The CDR3 nucleotides read TGTGCCAGCAGTTGGTCCGGAGGAGCCTCTGGAAACACCATATATTTT. Its translation is CASSWSGGASGNTIYF.

This clonotype was counted a few times. The chain uses TRBV9 and TRBJ2-1, with TRBD1 matching over 8 bases. This CDR3 has 15 amino acids. The trim removed 0 bases at V and 8 bases at J, leaving 7 bases unmatched. Germline assignment: CDR1 SGDLS and CDR2 YYNGEE. The CDR3 sequence is CASSVVAGGRYEQFF. The DNA of the CDR3 is TGTGCCAGCAGCGTAGTGGCAGGGGGCAGGTATGAGCAGTTCTTC.

Ten or more counts support this clonotype. The V call is TRBV7-9, the J call TRBJ1-2; no definite D call. The CDR3 is made up of 12 amino acids. Germline lookup yields CDR1 SEHNR and CDR2 FQNEAQ (reference sequence). V lost 5 bases and J lost 5, with 9 bases in between. CDR3 loop: CASSPLMYGYTF. As DNA, the CDR3 is TGTGCCAGCAGCCCCTTAATGTATGGCTACACCTTC.

This clonotype was seen ten or more times. V usage is TRBV12-3 or TRBV12-4 and J usage is TRBJ2-1; 10 nucleotides agree with TRBD2. V lost 3 bases, J lost 15 bases, and 11 bases stayed unmatched. This CDR3 has 14 residues. CDR3 DNA sequence: TGTGCCAGCAGTTTCTTCCTAGCGGGGGTCCGCCTGTTCTTC. Translating it yields CASSFFLAGVRLFF.

This clonotype was seen many times. V gene TRBV9 combines with J gene TRBJ1-2; D ambiguous. Per the germline V gene, CDR1 is SGDLS and CDR2 is YYNGEE. Trimming stripped 0 bases from V and 2 bases from J, with 8 bases between. The CDR3 sequence is 14 residues long. The CDR3 DNA is TGTGCCAGCAGCGTAGGGGGATCAAACTATGGCTACACCTTC. Amino acid sequence: CASSVGGSNYGYTF.

This clonotype was seen ten or more times. This chain connects TRBV18 to TRBJ2-1; no reliable D call. In germline, CDR1 is KGHSH, CDR2 LQKENI. The V end lost 4 bases, the J end lost 9 bases, and 16 bases lay between the germline ends. CDR3 length equals 14 residues. Here the CDR3 DNA reads TGTGCCAGCTCACTGGGATCTCACCTCGGTGAGCAGTTCTTC. Its translation: CASSLGSHLGEQFF.

This clonotype was observed a handful of times. This chain links TRBV7-8 with TRBJ1-1; maybe TRBD1 (5 bases). The CDR3 consists of 12 residues. V shed 7 bases and J shed 4 bases, with 10 bases lying between them. Germline V lookup: CDR1 SGHVS, CDR2 FQNEAQ. In DNA, the CDR3 is TGTGCCAGCAAATGGGGCGGCACTGAAGCTTTCTTT. Protein: CASKWGGTEAFF.

This clonotype was detected many times. The genes are TRBV6-5 and TRBJ1-1, with 7 positions matching TRBD1. Trimming removed 6 bases from V and 0 bases from J; junction bases left unmatched: 10. CDR1 MNHEY and CDR2 SVGAGI come from the germline V gene. The CDR3 consists of 16 residues. The CDR3 sequence: CASRLQQGLMNTEAFF. The DNA of the CDR3 is TGTGCCAGCAGACTCCAACAGGGGCTAATGAACACTGAAGCTTTCTTT.

There are a few counts of this clonotype. The V call is TRBV6-6, the J call TRBJ2-1; D possibly corresponds to TRBD1 (6 bases). The V gene lost 2 bases and the J gene lost 7 bases, with 21 bases spanning the gap. The germline CDR1 and CDR2 sequences are MNHNY and SVGAGI (reference sequence). The CDR3 length is 17 residues. The CDR3 is CASSYTPQGPGRNEQFF. The CDR3 bases are TGTGCCAGCAGTTACACCCCCCAGGGGCCTGGAAGGAATGAGCAGTTCTTC.

The chain combines TRBV20-1 with TRBJ2-3; 7 bases line up with TRBD2. The CDR3 sequence is 17 residues long. CDR1 is DFQATT, CDR2 SNEGSKA, per germline (reference sequence). With 5 bases clipped from V and 0 bases from J, the junction kept 14 bases outside the gene matches. The DNA for the CDR3 is TGCAGTGCTTTCATACCCCGCGGGAGATTTAGCACAGATACGCAGTATTTT. Translating gives CSAFIPRGRFSTDTQYF.

A few counts support this clonotype. This sequence joins TRBV10-3 and TRBJ2-1; D could derive from TRBD1 or TRBD2 (7 bases each). The length of the CDR3 is 16 residues. Germline values: CDR1 ENHRY, CDR2 SYGVKD. Trimming cost V 2 bases and J 0 bases, with 11 bases left between them. CDR3 DNA sequence: TGTGCCATCAGTGAGACAGGGGAGGGCTCCTACAATGAGCAGTTCTTC. Its protein is CAISETGEGSYNEQFF.

This clonotype was counted only a few times. The chain couples TRBV10-2 to TRBJ2-4; 7 nucleotides match TRBD1. CDR3 length: 14 amino acids. V shed 4 bases, J shed 6 bases, and the junction held 6 bases outside the gene matches. Per the germline V gene, CDR1 is WSHSY and CDR2 is SAAADI. CDR3 in amino acids: CASSGGGGLNIQYF. DNA of the CDR3: TGCGCCAGCAGTGGAGGGGGCGGGTTAAACATTCAGTACTTC.

This clonotype showed up many times. CDR3 loop: CSVEDPGARTDTQYF. DNA of the CDR3: TGCAGCGTTGAAGACCCAGGGGCGCGAACAGATACGCAGTATTTT. The chain uses TRBV29-1 and TRBJ2-3; possible D gene TRBD1, 6 bases. V lost 0 bases and J 3 bases, leaving 13 bases between the germline ends. This CDR3 region has 15 residues. Germline CDR1 reads SQVTM; CDR2 reads ANQGSEA.

This clonotype was counted many times. J is TRBJ1-6 and V is TRBV12-3 or TRBV12-4; D not resolved. The CDR3 has 16 residues. Trimming pared 3 bases from V and 6 bases from J, leaving 15 bases between. The CDR3 loop reads CASSFRTMAINSPLHF. In DNA form, the CDR3 reads TGTGCCAGCAGTTTTCGGACGATGGCCATTAATTCACCCCTCCACTTT.